The 18 T cell receptor beta chains below were found in one sample sequenced in a study of shared clonotypes between healthy human individuals. Libraries were prepared by immunoSEQ multiplex PCR; TCRdb keeps only in-frame clonotypes and omits some of them. The table lists 1.5 million to 1.9 million clones, approximately 98% of them singletons. The material sequenced was naive CD4+ T cells sorted from blood. Subset meaning: CD45RA+ positively selected. The receptors shown here come from a man aged 25-40 years in good health.

This chain uses TRBV2 with TRBJ2-2, with TRBD1 identical over 10 bases. The germline V gene encodes CDR1 SNHLY and CDR2 FYNNEI. The CDR3 is 15 residues long. With V trimmed by 7 bases and J by 4 bases, 6 bases remained unmatched. CDR3 sequence (DNA): TGTGCCAGCACGGGGACAGGGGTACGCACCGGGGAGCTGTTTTTT. As protein: CASTGTGVRTGELFF.

The gene calls are TRBV29-1 and TRBJ1-1, with 8 bases identical to TRBD1. The CDR3 is 11 residues long. V shed 7 bases and J 9 bases; nucleotides not matched to a gene: 7. CDR1 and CDR2 (germline): SQVTM, ANQGSEA. CDR3 amino acids: CSDGTGGKAFF. In DNA form, the CDR3 reads TGCAGCGACGGGACAGGAGGAAAAGCTTTCTTT.

The V call is TRBV4-1, the J call TRBJ2-7; 12 bases map to TRBD2. V lost 1 base to trimming and J lost 3 bases; unmatched junction nucleotides: 13. The CDR3 extends over 19 amino acids. Germline assignment: CDR1 MGHRA and CDR2 YSYEKL. CDR3 residues: CASSQGRARGLAGSYEQYF. The CDR3 DNA is TGCGCCAGCAGCCAAGGTCGAGCTAGAGGACTAGCGGGGAGCTACGAGCAGTACTTC.

This chain connects TRBV25-1 to TRBJ2-5; 9 bases are a match to TRBD2. This CDR3 contains 18 residues. V dropped 8 bases and J dropped 5; count of bases not matched to a gene: 21. CDR1 is MGHDK and CDR2 is SYGVNS in the germline V gene. CDR3 sequence (DNA): TGTGCCAGCTCTAACAGGGGTATAGCGGGAGTGCACGTGGAGACCCAGTACTTC. This translates into CASSNRGIAGVHVETQYF.

The V call is TRBV7-9, the J call TRBJ2-7, with D tentatively TRBD2 (5 bases). Per germline, CDR1 SEHNR and CDR2 FQNEAQ (reference sequence). This CDR3 comprises 14 residues. Trimming shortened V by 3 bases and J by 5 bases, and 14 bases separated the two germline ends. CDR3 loop: CASSFHVRAHEQYF. Here the CDR3 DNA reads TGTGCCAGCAGCTTCCACGTGAGGGCCCACGAGCAGTACTTC.

The V gene is TRBV5-1, the J gene TRBJ2-7; TRBD2 matches at 9 bases. V shed 2 bases and J 5 bases; nucleotides not matched to a gene: 8. This CDR3 is built from 15 residues. The germline V gene has CDR1 SGHRS and CDR2 YFSETQ. CDR3 sequence: CASSFRLAGLNEQYF. CDR3 sequence (DNA): TGCGCCAGCAGCTTCAGGCTAGCGGGACTTAACGAGCAGTACTTC.

This clone has only one observation. Other DNA sequences in the sample encode the same CDR3. This chain's CDR3 is CASSLTDTQYF. The CDR3 nucleotides read TGTGCCAGCAGCCTGACCGATACGCAGTATTTT. The genes are TRBV5-4 and TRBJ2-3; D not certain. The V end was cut by 4 bases, the J end by 6 bases, with 6 bases between. Germline CDR1 SGHNT, CDR2 YYREEE (reference sequence). The CDR3 length is 11 residues.

This clone appeared once. The chain uses TRBV11-2 and TRBJ2-1, with 8 positions matching TRBD1. V was pared by 4 bases and J by 9 bases, with 5 bases of the junction left unmatched. The CDR3 sequence is 13 residues long. Per the germline V gene, CDR1 is SGHAT and CDR2 is FQNNGV. CDR3 nucleotide sequence: TGTGCCAGCAGCTCGGACAGGGTTGGTGAGCAGTTCTTC. Protein sequence: CASSSDRVGEQFF.

This CDR3 is CASSRDRDQPQHF. In nucleotides, the CDR3 is TGTGCCAGCAGCCGGGACAGGGATCAGCCCCAGCATTTT. The chain is built from TRBV7-3 and TRBJ1-5, with 9 bases that match TRBD1. CDR1 and CDR2 from the germline V gene are SGHTA and FQGTGA. Trimming removed 5 bases from V and 5 bases from J; junction bases left unmatched: 1. This CDR3 is 13 amino acids long.

V is TRBV6-1 and J is TRBJ1-2; 9 bases line up with TRBD1. V was pared by 0 bases and J by 5 bases, with 1 base of the junction left unmatched. CDR3 length: 14 amino acids. The germline CDR1 and CDR2 sequences are MNHNS and SASEGT. CDR3 DNA: TGTGCCAGCAGTGAAGCGACAGGGGGTTATGGCTACACCTTC. It codes for CASSEATGGYGYTF.

The table lists this clone with a count of one. The V and J genes are TRBV19 and TRBJ2-3, with D perhaps matching TRBD2 (6 bases). CDR1 and CDR2 from the germline V gene are LNHDA and SQIVND (reference sequence). Deletions cut 8 bases from V and 1 base from J, with 10 bases between. CDR3 size: 13 residues. CDR3 sequence: CASEASGTDTQYF. The CDR3 coding sequence is TGTGCCAGTGAGGCTAGCGGCACAGATACGCAGTATTTT. The full variable domain, with the rest looked up from reference TRBV19 and TRBJ2-3, is DGGITQSPKYLFRKEGQNVTLSCEQNLNHDAMYWYRQDPGQGLRLIYYSQIVNDFQKGDIAEGYSVSREKKESFPLTVTSAQKNPTAFYLCASEASGTDTQYFGPGTRLTVL.

The rearrangement joins TRBV18 to TRBJ2-7; 8 nucleotides match TRBD1. From germline, CDR1 is KGHSH and CDR2 LQKENI. There are 15 residues in the CDR3. J gave up 4 bases and V 6 bases, and 11 bases lay outside the gene matches. CDR3 bases: TGTGCCAGCTCTCCTTGGACAGGGCGGATTTACGAGCAGTACTTC. This sequence encodes CASSPWTGRIYEQYF.

The V and J genes are TRBV9 and TRBJ1-2; D may be TRBD1 (5 bases). Between the trimmed V and J ends, which lost 4 bases and 6 bases, there was a span of 19 bases. The CDR3 length is 15 residues. Looked up from germline, CDR1 is SGDLS and CDR2 is YYNGEE. CDR3 DNA: TGTGCCAGCAGCCCCGCCGGGACGCCCTTCGATGGCTACACCTTC. Amino acid sequence: CASSPAGTPFDGYTF.

The chain uses TRBV7-2 and TRBJ2-3; D unresolved. Trimming took 2 bases from V and 1 from J, leaving 10 bases between them. The germline V gene has CDR1 SGHTA and CDR2 FQGNSA. The CDR3 covers 15 residues. The CDR3 sequence: CASSLRTLRTDTQYF. The CDR3 DNA is TGTGCCAGCAGCTTAAGGACGCTCCGCACAGATACGCAGTATTTT.

V usage is TRBV5-1 and J usage is TRBJ2-1, with 10 positions matching TRBD1. From germline, CDR1 is SGHRS and CDR2 YFSETQ. The CDR3 has 16 residues. V was clipped by 3 bases and J by 6 bases; unmatched bases: 9. The CDR3 sequence is CASSWVTGGSSNEQFF. CDR3 bases: TGCGCCAGCAGCTGGGTGACAGGGGGCTCATCCAATGAGCAGTTCTTC.

V gene TRBV2 combines with J gene TRBJ2-6; weak D call: TRBD2 (6 bases). This CDR3 comprises 15 residues. Germline V gene sequence: CDR1 SNHLY, CDR2 FYNNEI. V was clipped by 8 bases and J by 2 bases, with 13 bases between them. CDR3 in DNA: TGTGCCAGCGGGCGGGGAAGGACTGGGGCCAACGTCCTGACTTTC. Protein: CASGRGRTGANVLTF.

The J gene is TRBJ2-6, the V gene TRBV7-9; no clear D gene. Looked up from germline, CDR1 is SEHNR and CDR2 is FQNEAQ (reference sequence). The CDR3 runs 15 residues. The V end was cut by 5 bases, the J end by 4 bases, with 12 bases between. CDR3 amino acids: CASSPRSSGANVLTF. CDR3 DNA sequence: TGTGCCAGCAGCCCCCGGAGTTCAGGGGCCAACGTCCTGACTTTC. Drawing the rest from reference TRBV7-9 and TRBJ2-6, the complete variable domain is DTGVSQNPRHKITKRGQNVTFRCDPISEHNRLYWYRQTLGQGPEFLTYFQNEAQLEKSRLLSDRFSAERPKGSFSTLEIQRTEQGDSAMYLCASSPRSSGANVLTFGAGSRLTVL.

The table lists this clone with a count of one. The chain recombines TRBV29-1 with TRBJ1-1; TRBD1 is a possible D gene (6 bases). Trimming removed 5 bases at V and 5 bases at J, with 21 bases between. Per germline, CDR1 SQVTM and CDR2 ANQGSEA. This CDR3 comprises 15 residues. The CDR3 sequence: CSVQYGGPQGTEAFF. CDR3 sequence (DNA): TGCAGCGTTCAATATGGGGGACCACAGGGAACTGAAGCTTTCTTT.